One sample yielded the 19 T cell receptor beta chains listed below, sequenced in a study of spatial heterogeneity in lung cancer. No cognate antigen is known for these TCRs. The time point was: sample taken at primary tumor resection. TCRdb itself ran the 5' RACE reads through MiXCR, one entry per CDR3 protein. In the table there are approximately 9,000 distinct CDR3 sequences, 4.5% of which are singletons. Whole-study results and caveats: For expanded intratumoral alpha and beta TCRs, counts tracked tumor mutation counts.

This sample comprised lung tumor tissue, obtained at surgery. The receptors here all came from a female donor with early-stage non-small cell lung cancer.

In its sample, this clonotype ranks as medium-sized. The chain couples TRBV6-2 or TRBV6-3 to TRBJ2-3; D is undetermined. Germline V gives CDR1 MNHEY, CDR2 SVGEGT. V gave up 3 bases and J gave up 5 bases, with 6 bases separating them. The CDR3 is 12 residues long. Here the CDR3 DNA reads TGTGCCAGCAGTTATTTTGGAGATACGCAGTATTTT. Its translation: CASSYFGDTQYF.

By share of the sample, this clonotype is medium-sized. The rearrangement joins TRBV20-1 to TRBJ2-5, with D unclear. The germline V gene encodes CDR1 DFQATT and CDR2 SNEGSKA (reference sequence). Between the trimmed V and J ends, which lost 8 bases and 2 bases, there was a span of 12 bases. The CDR3 is 12 amino acids. Written as DNA, the CDR3 is TGCAGTCAAGAAGAGACACAAGAGACCCAGTACTTC. Amino acids: CSQEETQETQYF.

This clonotype counts as medium-sized. The V and J genes are TRBV5-1 and TRBJ2-7; 7 bases are shared with TRBD1. Per germline, CDR1 SGHRS and CDR2 YFSETQ. V lost 0 bases and J lost 3; bases outside the gene matches: 6. The CDR3 contains 15 residues. The CDR3 nucleotides read TGCGCCAGCAGCTTGGGGGGGACAGAATTCTACGAGCAGTACTTC. Its protein product is CASSLGGTEFYEQYF. The full variable domain, its missing parts supplied by reference TRBV5-1 and TRBJ2-7, is KAGVTQTPRYLIKTRGQQVTLSCSPISGHRSVSWYQQTPGQGLQFLFEYFSETQRNKGNFPGRFSGRQFSNSRSEMNVSTLELGDSALYLCASSLGGTEFYEQYFGPGTRLTVT.

By its share, this clonotype is medium-sized. The genes are TRBV7-9 and TRBJ2-5; D call uncertain. Germline V gene sequence: CDR1 SEHNR, CDR2 FQNEAQ (reference sequence). This CDR3 spans 14 amino acids. V lost 1 base, J lost 2 bases, and 8 bases lay in between. CDR3 loop: CASSLGVKQETQYF. CDR3 DNA sequence: TGTGCCAGCAGCTTAGGGGTCAAACAAGAGACCCAGTACTTC.

By share, this clonotype ranks as medium-sized (0.01 to 0.1%). The genes are TRBV10-3 and TRBJ2-3; D is unclear. V lost 2 bases to trimming and J lost 2 bases, with 11 bases between them. The CDR3 is 15 amino acids. Germline V CDR1 and CDR2: ENHRY, SYGVKD. CDR3 DNA: TGTGCCATCAGTGAGAGTACGGGCTTCACAGATACGCAGTATTTT. Protein product: CAISESTGFTDTQYF.

This clonotype was recorded many times. The V and J genes are TRBV20-1 and TRBJ2-3, with 13 bases fitting TRBD2. The germline V gene has CDR1 DFQATT and CDR2 SNEGSKA (reference sequence). Germline trimming cut 4 bases from V and 3 bases from J; bases unmatched to any gene: 4. The CDR3 runs 15 residues. The CDR3 protein is CSAKGLAGYTDTQYF. The CDR3 DNA sequence: TGCAGTGCTAAGGGACTAGCGGGATATACAGATACGCAGTATTTT.

This clonotype was detected ten times or more. The chain couples TRBV5-1 to TRBJ2-5, with TRBD1 matching over 8 bases. The CDR3 length is 14 residues. The V and J ends lost 7 bases and 2 bases, in that order; junction bases with no gene match: 7. Germline loops: CDR1 SGHRS, CDR2 YFSETQ. The chain's CDR3 is CASRLGQGQETQYF. In DNA form, the CDR3 reads TGCGCCAGCCGCCTTGGACAGGGACAAGAGACCCAGTACTTC.

This clonotype appeared many times. This chain links TRBV12-3 or TRBV12-4 with TRBJ2-3, with 7 nucleotides matching TRBD1. CDR3 length: 15 residues. V shed 4 bases, J shed 8 bases, and the junction held 12 bases outside the gene matches. The CDR3 DNA reads as TGTGCCAGCAGTTATTACCCCGGGACAGTCGGTACGCAGTATTTT. It codes for CASSYYPGTVGTQYF.

In this sample, this clonotype turned up many times. This chain joins TRBV7-9 and TRBJ2-1; D uncertain. Looked up from germline, CDR1 is SEHNR and CDR2 is FQNEAQ (reference sequence). The CDR3 consists of 12 residues. V was shortened by 5 bases and J by 9 bases, with 11 bases between the two germline ends. CDR3 sequence reads: CASSIQGGEQFF. Written as DNA, the CDR3 is TGTGCCAGCAGCATACAAGGTGGTGAGCAGTTCTTC.

The rearrangement links TRBV7-2 to TRBJ2-1; D could derive from TRBD1 or TRBD2 (5 bases each). The germline CDR1 and CDR2 sequences are SGHTA and FQGNSA. The CDR3 totals 12 residues. Trimming removed 6 bases at V and 12 bases at J, with 15 bases between. The CDR3 coding sequence is TGTGCCAGCAGTCCACCGGGACGAGTGCAGTTCTTC. It translates to CASSPPGRVQFF.

This clonotype showed up many times. This chain connects TRBV5-1 to TRBJ2-3; the match to TRBD2 covers 10 bases. V shed 0 bases and J 7 bases; nucleotides not matched to a gene: 5. This CDR3 is 15 amino acids long. CDR1 and CDR2 (germline): SGHRS, YFSETQ. CDR3 amino acids: CASSLGAGGPHTQYF. The DNA of the CDR3 is TGCGCCAGCAGCTTGGGAGCGGGAGGGCCCCATACGCAGTATTTT.

This clonotype came up many times. The V and J genes are TRBV12-3 or TRBV12-4 and TRBJ2-1; the D gene is possibly TRBD1 (6 bases). The CDR3 runs to 13 residues. Trimming pared 3 bases from V and 6 bases from J, leaving 9 bases between. The CDR3 DNA is TGTGCCAGCAGTTTTGAAGGGGGCAATGAGCAGTTCTTC. Its protein product is CASSFEGGNEQFF.

By sample fraction, this clonotype is large. The gene calls are TRBV20-1 and TRBJ2-1; D is possibly TRBD1 or TRBD2 (5 bases each). Germline CDR1 and CDR2: DFQATT and SNEGSKA (reference sequence). The CDR3 spans 14 residues. V lost 7 bases, J lost 4 bases, and 17 bases lay in between. CDR3 protein: CSVPTSGRYNEQFF. The CDR3 bases are TGCAGTGTCCCAACCTCGGGACGGTACAATGAGCAGTTCTTC.

This clonotype was counted ten times or more. This CDR3 is CSTVGGRQGTYEQYF. Written as DNA, the CDR3 is TGCAGCACCGTTGGCGGGAGACAGGGAACCTACGAGCAGTACTTC. V and J are TRBV29-1 and TRBJ2-7; the D call may be TRBD1 or TRBD2 (7 bases each). Germline CDR1 SQVTM, CDR2 ANQGSEA. This CDR3 contains 15 residues. Trimming removed 8 bases at V and 2 bases at J, with 22 bases between.

This clonotype was seen many times. This sequence joins TRBV13 and TRBJ2-2; a possible D gene is TRBD2 (5 bases). The CDR3 extends over 16 amino acids. Germline V lookup: CDR1 PRHDT, CDR2 FYEKMQ (reference sequence). The V and J ends lost 1 base and 3 bases respectively, with 12 bases between them. The CDR3 coding sequence is TGTGCCAGCAGCTTAGTCCGGGGATGGGACACCGGGGAGCTGTTTTTT. Its translation: CASSLVRGWDTGELFF.

This clonotype was seen once. This sequence may be a read error, since a much larger clone differs from it by one base. This chain uses TRBV12-3 or TRBV12-4 with TRBJ1-5; D not resolved. The CDR3 totals 15 residues. V gave up 5 bases and J gave up 2 bases, with 13 bases separating them. The CDR3 protein is CASSLSGRGNQPQHF. The CDR3 nucleotides read TGTGCCAGCAGTCTCTCTGGGAGAGGCAATCAGCCCCAGCATTTT.

This clonotype was detected many times. V usage is TRBV20-1 and J usage is TRBJ2-3; TRBD1 matches at 7 bases. Unmatched junction bases numbered 6, after V lost 4 bases and J lost 2 bases. The germline CDR1 and CDR2 sequences are DFQATT and SNEGSKA (reference sequence). The CDR3 has 14 amino acids. The CDR3 here is CSAITGDHTDTQYF. Written as DNA, the CDR3 is TGCAGTGCTATAACAGGGGACCACACAGATACGCAGTATTTT.

This clonotype counts as medium-sized. This sequence joins TRBV9 and TRBJ2-1; no clear D. CDR1 and CDR2 from the germline V gene are SGDLS and YYNGEE. CDR3 length equals 13 residues. V lost 0 bases and J lost 12, with 13 bases in between. CDR3 loop: CASSVGGSIGQFF. The CDR3 nucleotides are TGTGCCAGCAGCGTAGGGGGATCCATTGGGCAGTTCTTC.

This clonotype is termed medium-sized (0.01 to 0.1%). V gene TRBV27 combines with J gene TRBJ1-5; no clear D gene. Germline V gene lookup returns CDR1 MNHEY and CDR2 SMNVEV (reference sequence). V was shortened by 0 bases and J by 2 bases, with 8 bases between the two germline ends. The length of the CDR3 is 15 residues. The CDR3 DNA reads TGTGCCAGCAGTTTATCGTACGGAGGCAATCAGCCCCAGCATTTT. Translation: CASSLSYGGNQPQHF.